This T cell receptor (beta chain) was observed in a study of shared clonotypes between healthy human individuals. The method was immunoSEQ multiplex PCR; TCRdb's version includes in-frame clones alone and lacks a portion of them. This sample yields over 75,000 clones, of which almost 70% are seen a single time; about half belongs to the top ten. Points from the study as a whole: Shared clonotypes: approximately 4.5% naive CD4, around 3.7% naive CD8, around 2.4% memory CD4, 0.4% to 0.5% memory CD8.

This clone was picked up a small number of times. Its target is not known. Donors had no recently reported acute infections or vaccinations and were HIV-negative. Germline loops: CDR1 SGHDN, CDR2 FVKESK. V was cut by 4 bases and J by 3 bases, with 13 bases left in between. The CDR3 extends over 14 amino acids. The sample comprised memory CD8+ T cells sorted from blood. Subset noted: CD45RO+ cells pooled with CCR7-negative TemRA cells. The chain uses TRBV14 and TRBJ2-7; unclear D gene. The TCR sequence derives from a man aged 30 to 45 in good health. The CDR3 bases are TGTGCCAGCAGCCCGGAGACGGAATTCTACGAGCAGTACTTC. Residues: CASSPETEFYEQYF.